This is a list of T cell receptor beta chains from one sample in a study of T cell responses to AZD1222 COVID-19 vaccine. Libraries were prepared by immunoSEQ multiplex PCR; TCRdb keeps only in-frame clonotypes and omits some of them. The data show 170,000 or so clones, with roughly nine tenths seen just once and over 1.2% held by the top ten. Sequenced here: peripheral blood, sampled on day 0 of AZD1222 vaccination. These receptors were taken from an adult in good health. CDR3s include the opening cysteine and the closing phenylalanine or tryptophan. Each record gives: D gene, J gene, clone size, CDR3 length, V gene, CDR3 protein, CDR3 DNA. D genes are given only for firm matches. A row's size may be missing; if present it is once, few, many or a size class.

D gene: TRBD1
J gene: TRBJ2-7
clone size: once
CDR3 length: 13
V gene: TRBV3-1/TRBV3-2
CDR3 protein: CASSHTGGYEQYF
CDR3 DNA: TGTGCCAGCAGCCATACAGGGGGCTACGAGCAGTACTTC

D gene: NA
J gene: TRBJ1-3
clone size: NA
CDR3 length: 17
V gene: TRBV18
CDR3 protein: CASSPFPATVSGNTIYF
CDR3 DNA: TGTGCCAGCTCACCGTTTCCCGCTACCGTCTCTGGAAACACCATATATTTT

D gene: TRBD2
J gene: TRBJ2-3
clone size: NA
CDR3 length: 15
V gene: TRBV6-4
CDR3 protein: CASSESGGASDTQYF
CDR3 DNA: TGTGCCAGCAGTGAGAGCGGGGGGGCATCAGATACGCAGTATTTT

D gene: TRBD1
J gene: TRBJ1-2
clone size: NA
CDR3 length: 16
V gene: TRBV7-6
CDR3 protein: CASSLPPTGGSSGYTF
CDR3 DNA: TGTGCCAGCAGCTTACCGCCGACAGGGGGATCGTCTGGCTACACCTTC

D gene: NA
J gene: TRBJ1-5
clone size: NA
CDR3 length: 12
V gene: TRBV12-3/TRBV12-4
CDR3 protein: CASSLGDQPQHF
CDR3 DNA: TGTGCCAGCAGCTTGGGTGATCAGCCCCAGCATTTT

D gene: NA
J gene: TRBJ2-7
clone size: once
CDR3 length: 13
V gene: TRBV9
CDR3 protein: CASSVQGGYEQYF
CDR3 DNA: TGTGCCAGCAGCGTCCAGGGGGGCTACGAGCAGTACTTC

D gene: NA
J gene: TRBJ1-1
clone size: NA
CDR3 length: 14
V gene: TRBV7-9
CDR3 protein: CASSSSMGNTEAFF
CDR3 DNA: TGTGCCAGCAGCTCGAGCATGGGAAACACTGAAGCTTTCTTT

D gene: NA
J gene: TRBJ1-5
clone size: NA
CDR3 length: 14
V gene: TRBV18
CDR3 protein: CASSPGQDNQPQHF
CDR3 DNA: TGTGCCAGCTCACCCGGCCAGGACAATCAGCCCCAGCATTTT

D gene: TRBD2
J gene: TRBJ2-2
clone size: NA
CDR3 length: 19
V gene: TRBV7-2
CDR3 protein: CASSLAVGLAGGRAGELFF
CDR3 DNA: TGTGCCAGCAGCTTAGCCGTTGGACTAGCGGGGGGGCGCGCCGGGGAGCTGTTTTTT

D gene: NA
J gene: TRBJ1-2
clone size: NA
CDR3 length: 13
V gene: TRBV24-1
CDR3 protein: CATSSGTFFGYTF
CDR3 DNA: TGTGCCACCAGTTCCGGGACCTTCTTCGGCTACACCTTC

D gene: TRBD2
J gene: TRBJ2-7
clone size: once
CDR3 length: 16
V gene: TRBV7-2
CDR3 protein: CASSQAGGVGSYEQYF
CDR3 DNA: TGTGCCAGCAGCCAGGCGGGGGGCGTGGGCTCCTACGAGCAGTACTTC

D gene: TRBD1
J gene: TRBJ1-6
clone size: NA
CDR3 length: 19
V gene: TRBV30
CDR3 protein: CAWSVQTGQFSSYNSPLHF
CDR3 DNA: TGTGCCTGGAGTGTACAAACGGGACAGTTTAGCTCCTATAATTCACCCCTCCACTTT

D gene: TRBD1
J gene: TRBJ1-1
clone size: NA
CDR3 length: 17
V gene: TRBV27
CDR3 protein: CASSLCPDRAMNTEAFF
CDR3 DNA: TGTGCCAGCAGTTTATGCCCCGACAGGGCCATGAACACTGAAGCTTTCTTT

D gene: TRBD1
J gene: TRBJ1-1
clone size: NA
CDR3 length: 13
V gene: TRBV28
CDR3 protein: CASSSGQGAEAFF
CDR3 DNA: TGTGCCAGCAGTTCGGGACAGGGGGCTGAAGCTTTCTTT

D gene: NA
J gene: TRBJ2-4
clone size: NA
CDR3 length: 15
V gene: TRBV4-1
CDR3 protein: CASSRGEGAKNIQYF
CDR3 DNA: TGCGCCAGCAGTCGCGGAGAGGGGGCCAAAAACATTCAGTACTTC

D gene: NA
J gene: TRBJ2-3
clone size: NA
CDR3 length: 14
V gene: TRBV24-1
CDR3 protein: CATSRSGGPDTQYF
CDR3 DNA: TGTGCCACCAGTAGATCGGGGGGCCCAGATACGCAGTATTTT

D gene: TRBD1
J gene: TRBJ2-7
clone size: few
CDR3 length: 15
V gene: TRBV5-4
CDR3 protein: CASSVGTGGSHEQYF
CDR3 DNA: TGTGCCAGCAGCGTCGGGACAGGGGGATCTCACGAGCAGTACTTC